These 13 T cell receptor beta chains came from one sample sequenced in a study of CD4+ T cells in melanoma. Only in-frame clones appear in the TCRdb table, and some are missing; sequencing was by immunoSEQ multiplex PCR. The table records roughly 50,000 clones, approximately 92% of them present only once. Specimen: peripheral blood. These receptors were obtained from a human donor with melanoma.

This chain joins TRBV6-1 and TRBJ2-1; weak D call: TRBD1 (6 bases). The CDR3 runs to 13 residues. Germline V gene data show CDR1 as MNHNS and CDR2 as SASEGT. Trimming removed 7 bases at V and 10 bases at J, with 17 bases between. CDR3 in DNA: TGTGCCAGCACCAAACAGGGAAGGGGAGAGCAGTTCTTC. The encoded protein is CASTKQGRGEQFF.

V is TRBV19 and J is TRBJ1-1; D ambiguous. The CDR3 is 13 amino acids. V gave up 10 bases and J gave up 1 base, with 13 bases separating them. Germline V gene lookup returns CDR1 LNHDA and CDR2 SQIVND (reference sequence). CDR3 amino acids: CATAHITNTEAFF. For the CDR3, the DNA is TGTGCCACCGCACACATTACGAACACTGAAGCTTTCTTT. Filled out from reference TRBV19 and TRBJ1-1, the complete variable domain reads DGGITQSPKYLFRKEGQNVTLSCEQNLNHDAMYWYRQDPGQGLRLIYYSQIVNDFQKGDIAEGYSVSREKKESFPLTVTSAQKNPTAFYLCATAHITNTEAFFGQGTRLTVV.

The chain employs TRBV12-5 and TRBJ2-2, with D possibly TRBD1 on 7 matching bases. CDR3 length: 15 residues. V dropped 2 bases and J dropped 5 bases, with 12 bases sitting between them. Germline lookup yields CDR1 LGHNT and CDR2 FRNRAP. This CDR3 is CASGLLSGGTGELFF. Here the CDR3 DNA reads TGTGCTAGTGGTTTGTTGTCAGGGGGGACCGGGGAGCTGTTTTTT.

The gene calls are TRBV10-3 and TRBJ1-2; TRBD1 matches 8 bases. The germline gives CDR1 ENHRY, CDR2 SYGVKD. This CDR3 is built from 16 residues. J was trimmed by 4 bases and V by 0 bases; bases with no gene match: 7. In nucleotides, the CDR3 is TGTGCCATCAGTGAGTCGAATTTAGACAGGGGCTATGGCTACACCTTC. Its protein product is CAISESNLDRGYGYTF.

The V call is TRBV27, the J call TRBJ2-1; 8 bases line up with TRBD1. After removal of 8 bases from V and 2 bases from J, the junction contained 8 bases not matched to a gene. Germline V gene sequence: CDR1 MNHEY, CDR2 SMNVEV (reference sequence). There are 15 residues in the CDR3. In DNA form, the CDR3 reads TGTGCCAGCCTTACTAACAGGGGGGCCTACAATGAGCAGTTCTTC. Amino acid sequence: CASLTNRGAYNEQFF.

The V and J genes are TRBV14 and TRBJ1-2, with 9 bases aligning to TRBD1. Germline CDR1 reads SGHDN; CDR2 reads FVKESK. V was clipped by 4 bases and J by 4 bases; unmatched bases: 16. This CDR3 has 18 amino acids. The CDR3 reads CASSPPRTGATVGYGYTF. In nucleotides, the CDR3 is TGTGCCAGCAGCCCCCCCCGGACAGGGGCCACCGTCGGCTATGGCTACACCTTC.

V gene TRBV7-2 combines with J gene TRBJ2-1; D unclear. V lost 4 bases and J 9 bases, leaving 7 bases between the germline ends. The CDR3 loop spans 11 amino acids. Germline values: CDR1 SGHTA, CDR2 FQGNSA. CDR3 amino acids: CASSWESEQFF. The CDR3 nucleotides read TGTGCCAGCAGCTGGGAAAGTGAGCAGTTCTTC.

The chain is built from TRBV4-2 and TRBJ2-1, with D perhaps matching TRBD1 or TRBD2 (5 bases each). The V gene lost 4 bases and the J gene lost 2 bases, with 24 bases spanning the gap. The CDR3 loop spans 19 amino acids. Germline V gene data show CDR1 as LGHNA and CDR2 as YNFKEQ. Here the CDR3 DNA reads TGTGCCAGCAGCCCCGACCCCCAGTCTAGCTGGGGCACCTACAATGAGCAGTTCTTC. This codes for CASSPDPQSSWGTYNEQFF.

CDR3 protein: CASSLRTGTQPQHF. The CDR3 nucleotides are TGTGCCAGCAGTCTACGGACAGGGACGCAGCCCCAGCATTTT. The J gene is TRBJ1-5, the V gene TRBV6-6, with 8 positions matching TRBD1. Germline loops: CDR1 MNHNY, CDR2 SVGAGI (reference sequence). Trimming removed 5 bases from V and 7 bases from J; junction bases left unmatched: 7. The CDR3 spans 14 residues.

V and J are TRBV5-1 and TRBJ2-1; a possible D gene is TRBD1 (5 bases). Looked up from germline, CDR1 is SGHRS and CDR2 is YFSETQ. The V and J ends lost 0 bases and 0 bases respectively, with 13 bases between them. The CDR3 spans 17 residues. In nucleotides, the CDR3 is TGCGCCAGCAGCTTGGAGCGTTATAGGGGCTCCTACAATGAGCAGTTCTTC. Its protein product is CASSLERYRGSYNEQFF.

V is TRBV5-6 and J is TRBJ1-5; 10 bases fit TRBD1. Germline lookup yields CDR1 SGHDT and CDR2 YYEEEE. CDR3 length: 14 residues. V lost 3 bases to trimming and J lost 4 bases; unmatched junction nucleotides: 1. As DNA, the CDR3 is TGTGCCAGCAGCTCGGGACAGGGGAATCAGCCCCAGCATTTT. Translating gives CASSSGQGNQPQHF.

The chain joins TRBV11-2 to TRBJ2-7; D perhaps matches TRBD1 (5 bases). Trimming stripped 5 bases from V and 4 bases from J, with 9 bases between. The CDR3 length is 12 residues. From germline, CDR1 is SGHAT and CDR2 FQNNGV. The CDR3: CASSKDSYEQYF. The CDR3 DNA is TGTGCCAGCAGCAAAGACAGTTACGAGCAGTACTTC.

The gene calls are TRBV9 and TRBJ1-5; D is uncertain. The CDR3 spans 15 residues. CDR1 is SGDLS and CDR2 is YYNGEE in the germline V gene. Trimming pared 0 bases from V and 4 bases from J, leaving 11 bases between. The CDR3 protein is CASSVDGVGNQPQHF. The DNA of the CDR3 is TGTGCCAGCAGCGTAGATGGGGTTGGGAATCAGCCCCAGCATTTT.